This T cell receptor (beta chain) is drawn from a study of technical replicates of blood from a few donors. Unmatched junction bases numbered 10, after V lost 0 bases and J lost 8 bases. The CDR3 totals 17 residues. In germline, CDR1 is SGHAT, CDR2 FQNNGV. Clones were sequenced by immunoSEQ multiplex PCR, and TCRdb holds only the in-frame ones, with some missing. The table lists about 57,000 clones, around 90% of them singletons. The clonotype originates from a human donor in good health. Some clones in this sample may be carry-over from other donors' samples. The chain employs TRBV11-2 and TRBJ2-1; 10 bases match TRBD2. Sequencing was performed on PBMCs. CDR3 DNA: TGTGCCAGCAGCTTAGATAGTAATAGCGGGGGGCGGTATGAGCAGTTCTTC. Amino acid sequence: CASSLDSNSGGRYEQFF.